Below, one T cell receptor (beta chain) is given with its context. The sample comes from a study of T cells in Graves' hyperthyroidism and ophthalmopathy. The CDR3 has 14 residues. V was clipped by 6 bases and J by 9 bases, with 18 bases between them. The germline V gene has CDR1 LNHDA and CDR2 SQIVND (reference sequence). Amplified TCR beta CDR3 regions came from RNA transcripts. The TCR CDR3 was amplified in a first-round RT-PCR using the HTBI primer set. In TCRdb, the multiplex PCR reads were re-called with MiXCR into one record per CDR3 protein. Found here are around 450,000 distinct CDR3 sequences, around a sixth of them singletons; the top ten hold around 7%.

Sequenced input: blood. The gene calls are TRBV19 and TRBJ2-1; D not certain. This TCR came from a woman aged 18-29 years with Graves' hyperthyroidism. This CDR3 is CASSDQGALGEQFF. CDR3 nucleotides: TGTGCCAGTAGCGATCAAGGTGCGCTCGGTGAGCAGTTCTTC.